These T cell receptor beta chains were read from a single sample in a study of T cells in Graves' hyperthyroidism and ophthalmopathy. A single record per CDR3 protein comes from TCRdb applying MiXCR to the multiplex PCR reads. The sample lists around 690,000 distinct CDR3 sequences, 15% to 20% occurring once. Sequencing was done on a sample of blood. These receptors all come from a middle-aged man with Graves' hyperthyroidism. Each CDR3 is given with its conserved first and last residue. The D gene is left open where the match is weak. A clone size is listed for some rows: how often the clone was seen (once, few, many), or a class if it is expanded.

j_call: TRBJ2-7; v_call: TRBV27; d_call: NA; clone_size: few; cdr3_aa: CASSFGRGQGEQYF; cdr3_nt: TGTGCCAGCAGTTTCGGCAGGGGCCAGGGCGAGCAGTACTTC
j_call: TRBJ2-3; v_call: TRBV2; d_call: TRBD2; clone_size: many; cdr3_aa: CASSLSGRWDTQYF; cdr3_nt: TGTGCCAGCAGTCTCAGCGGGAGATGGGATACGCAGTATTTT
j_call: TRBJ1-1; v_call: TRBV7-3; d_call: NA; clone_size: many; cdr3_aa: CASSLQSNTEAFF; cdr3_nt: TGTGCCAGCAGCTTACAATCGAACACTGAAGCTTTCTTT
j_call: TRBJ1-6; v_call: TRBV20-1; d_call: NA; clone_size: few; cdr3_aa: CSAREDTYNSPLHF; cdr3_nt: TGCAGTGCTAGAGAGGACACGTATAATTCACCCCTCCACTTT
j_call: TRBJ2-1; v_call: TRBV27; d_call: TRBD2; clone_size: many; cdr3_aa: CASSQTSGISSYNEQFF; cdr3_nt: TGTGCCAGCAGTCAGACTAGCGGGATTAGCTCCTACAATGAGCAGTTCTTC
j_call: TRBJ1-1; v_call: TRBV18; d_call: NA; clone_size: many; cdr3_aa: CASSENRALNTEAFF; cdr3_nt: TGTGCCAGCTCAGAAAACAGGGCCTTGAACACTGAAGCTTTCTTT
j_call: TRBJ1-2; v_call: TRBV7-9; d_call: NA; clone_size: many; cdr3_aa: CASSSGPNYGYTF; cdr3_nt: TGTGCCAGCAGCTCGGGACCGAACTATGGCTACACCTTC
j_call: TRBJ2-7; v_call: TRBV28; d_call: TRBD2; clone_size: many; cdr3_aa: CASSDIAGGHYEQYF; cdr3_nt: TGTGCCAGCAGTGATATAGCGGGAGGGCACTACGAGCAGTACTTC
j_call: TRBJ2-1; v_call: TRBV6-2/TRBV6-3; d_call: TRBD1; clone_size: NA; cdr3_aa: CASSYTGQFYNEQFF; cdr3_nt: TGTGCCAGCAGTTATACGGGACAGTTCTACAATGAGCAGTTCTTC
j_call: TRBJ2-1; v_call: TRBV29-1; d_call: TRBD2; clone_size: few; cdr3_aa: CSVESASGSIGNEQFF; cdr3_nt: TGCAGCGTTGAATCGGCTAGCGGGAGCATTGGGAATGAGCAGTTCTTC
j_call: TRBJ2-5; v_call: TRBV5-1; d_call: NA; clone_size: NA; cdr3_aa: CASSFETTVETQYF; cdr3_nt: TGCGCCAGCAGCTTCGAAACCACCGTTGAGACCCAGTACTTC
j_call: TRBJ2-7; v_call: TRBV10-3; d_call: TRBD1; clone_size: NA; cdr3_aa: CASGGQGTSYEQYF; cdr3_nt: TGTGCCAGTGGGGGACAGGGGACTTCCTACGAGCAGTACTTC
j_call: TRBJ1-5; v_call: TRBV24-1; d_call: NA; clone_size: NA; cdr3_aa: CATSEGDNQPQHF; cdr3_nt: TGTGCCACCAGTGAGGGGGACAATCAGCCCCAGCATTTT
j_call: TRBJ1-2; v_call: TRBV14; d_call: NA; clone_size: many; cdr3_aa: CASSQGGWDPNYGYTF; cdr3_nt: TGTGCCAGCAGCCAAGGAGGGTGGGATCCTAACTATGGCTACACCTTC
j_call: TRBJ1-1; v_call: TRBV12-3/TRBV12-4; d_call: NA; clone_size: NA; cdr3_aa: CASSFRRYGILNTEAFF; cdr3_nt: TGTGCCAGCAGTTTTCGGAGGTATGGGATACTGAACACTGAAGCTTTCTTT
j_call: TRBJ1-2; v_call: TRBV27; d_call: NA; clone_size: NA; cdr3_aa: CASSPTVLSYGYTF; cdr3_nt: TGTGCCAGCAGTCCGACCGTTCTCTCGTATGGCTACACCTTC
j_call: TRBJ2-7; v_call: TRBV7-8; d_call: NA; clone_size: few; cdr3_aa: CASAPKRTTYEQYF; cdr3_nt: TGTGCCAGCGCCCCCAAGCGGACCACCTACGAGCAGTACTTC
j_call: TRBJ2-7; v_call: TRBV24-1; d_call: TRBD1; clone_size: few; cdr3_aa: CATSDSRQGDGYEQYF; cdr3_nt: TGTGCCACCAGTGATTCCCGACAGGGGGACGGTTACGAGCAGTACTTC
j_call: TRBJ2-7; v_call: TRBV5-1; d_call: TRBD2; clone_size: NA; cdr3_aa: CASSPATSGKSYNEQYF; cdr3_nt: TGCGCCAGCAGCCCAGCGACTAGCGGGAAATCCTACAATGAGCAGTACTTC
j_call: TRBJ1-1; v_call: TRBV6-1; d_call: NA; clone_size: few; cdr3_aa: CASSDPSRRTNTEAFF; cdr3_nt: TGTGCCAGCAGTGACCCTTCGAGGCGGACGAACACTGAAGCTTTCTTT
j_call: TRBJ1-5; v_call: TRBV6-1; d_call: NA; clone_size: NA; cdr3_aa: CASDQMAAPQPQHF; cdr3_nt: TGTGCCAGCGACCAAATGGCAGCTCCTCAGCCCCAGCATTTT
j_call: TRBJ1-2; v_call: TRBV4-2; d_call: TRBD1; clone_size: NA; cdr3_aa: CASSQGQGAPVANYGYTF; cdr3_nt: TGTGCCAGCAGCCAAGGCCAGGGGGCGCCGGTAGCTAACTATGGCTACACCTTC
j_call: TRBJ2-5; v_call: TRBV3-1; d_call: NA; clone_size: NA; cdr3_aa: CASRPGGGRETQYF; cdr3_nt: TGTGCCAGCAGACCCGGTGGGGGGCGGGAGACCCAGTACTTC
j_call: TRBJ1-5; v_call: TRBV11-1; d_call: TRBD1; clone_size: NA; cdr3_aa: CASSLAWTGGSQPQHF; cdr3_nt: TGTGCCAGCAGCTTAGCCTGGACAGGGGGAAGTCAGCCCCAGCATTTT
j_call: TRBJ2-2; v_call: TRBV24-1; d_call: NA; clone_size: few; cdr3_aa: CATSDLRSRTPGTGELFF; cdr3_nt: TGTGCCACCAGTGATTTGCGGTCACGGACTCCCGGGACCGGGGAGCTGTTTTTT
j_call: TRBJ2-7; v_call: TRBV9; d_call: NA; clone_size: NA; cdr3_aa: CASSVGQQAYEQYF; cdr3_nt: TGTGCCAGCAGCGTAGGTCAACAGGCCTACGAGCAGTACTTC
j_call: TRBJ1-2; v_call: TRBV19; d_call: NA; clone_size: once; cdr3_aa: CASSQYNGYTF; cdr3_nt: TGTGCCAGTAGTCAATATAATGGCTACACCTTC
j_call: TRBJ2-5; v_call: TRBV12-3/TRBV12-4; d_call: NA; clone_size: once; cdr3_aa: CASALPGGALETQYF; cdr3_nt: TGTGCCAGCGCCCTACCTGGGGGGGCCCTAGAGACCCAGTACTTC
j_call: TRBJ1-4; v_call: TRBV12-3/TRBV12-4; d_call: TRBD1; clone_size: many; cdr3_aa: CASSTWTGQPEKLFF; cdr3_nt: TGTGCCAGCAGTACGTGGACAGGGCAGCCTGAAAAACTGTTTTTT
j_call: TRBJ2-6; v_call: TRBV2; d_call: TRBD2; clone_size: NA; cdr3_aa: CASTGLAVSGANVLTF; cdr3_nt: TGTGCCAGTACGGGACTAGCGGTCTCTGGGGCCAACGTCCTGACTTTC
j_call: TRBJ1-5; v_call: TRBV28; d_call: NA; clone_size: many; cdr3_aa: CASSLVRGLNQPQHF; cdr3_nt: TGTGCCAGCAGTTTGGTCAGGGGCCTTAATCAGCCCCAGCATTTT
j_call: TRBJ2-3; v_call: TRBV18; d_call: NA; clone_size: NA; cdr3_aa: CASSPPSESTDTQYF; cdr3_nt: TGTGCCAGCTCACCACCCTCAGAAAGCACAGATACGCAGTATTTT
j_call: TRBJ2-5; v_call: TRBV30; d_call: NA; clone_size: NA; cdr3_aa: CAWSNGQSETQYF; cdr3_nt: TGTGCCTGGAGTAATGGACAGTCAGAGACCCAGTACTTC
j_call: TRBJ1-5; v_call: TRBV28; d_call: TRBD1; clone_size: NA; cdr3_aa: CASRTGTGLAQHF; cdr3_nt: TGTGCCAGCAGAACCGGGACAGGCCTGGCCCAGCATTTT
j_call: TRBJ1-2; v_call: TRBV30; d_call: NA; clone_size: NA; cdr3_aa: CAWSTGRFGYTF; cdr3_nt: TGTGCCTGGAGTACAGGGCGTTTCGGCTACACCTTC
j_call: TRBJ1-3; v_call: TRBV6-1; d_call: NA; clone_size: many; cdr3_aa: CASSYMGVGNTIYF; cdr3_nt: TGTGCCAGCAGTTATATGGGGGTTGGAAACACCATATATTTT
j_call: TRBJ2-3; v_call: TRBV2; d_call: NA; clone_size: many; cdr3_aa: CASSEDGATTDTQYF; cdr3_nt: TGTGCCAGCAGTGAAGACGGGGCCACCACAGATACGCAGTATTTT
j_call: TRBJ2-4; v_call: TRBV2; d_call: TRBD2; clone_size: many; cdr3_aa: CASSERGGQSKNIQYF; cdr3_nt: TGTGCCAGCAGTGAACGGGGGGGTCAATCCAAAAACATTCAGTACTTC